One and the same sample provided the 27 T cell receptor beta chains below, sequenced in a study of blood T cell repertoires in COVID-19. Assay: immunoSEQ multiplex PCR; the TCRdb copy retains only in-frame clones and omits some. The sample gives roughly 50,000 clones, approximately 90% of which show up once; 11% to 15% is in the top ten. Sequenced material: peripheral blood. The receptors were sampled from a man between 65 and 79 years old with acute or convalescent COVID-19.

V gene TRBV6-6 combines with J gene TRBJ1-3; TRBD1 matches at 9 bases. After removal of 8 bases from V and 4 bases from J, the junction contained 9 bases not matched to a gene. Germline V gene lookup returns CDR1 MNHNY and CDR2 SVGAGI (reference sequence). There are 15 residues in the CDR3. The CDR3 is CASVRTGESGNTIYF. CDR3 sequence (DNA): TGTGCCAGCGTTCGGACAGGGGAGTCAGGAAACACCATATATTTT.

This clone was counted a single time. The genes are TRBV7-9 and TRBJ1-3, with TRBD1 identical over 7 bases. V lost 0 bases to trimming and J lost 1 base; unmatched junction nucleotides: 0. Per the germline V gene, CDR1 is SEHNR and CDR2 is FQNEAQ (reference sequence). The CDR3 is made up of 15 amino acids. The chain's CDR3 is CASSLATGSGNTIYF. The CDR3 DNA sequence: TGTGCCAGCAGCTTAGCGACAGGGTCTGGAAACACCATATATTTT.

The V and J genes are TRBV2 and TRBJ1-2; D gene uncertain. Germline assignment: CDR1 SNHLY and CDR2 FYNNEI. Trimming cost V 6 bases and J 3 bases, with 8 bases left between them. This CDR3 contains 12 residues. CDR3 in DNA: TGTGCCAGCAGAGACCGGGACTATGGCTACACCTTC. It translates to CASRDRDYGYTF.

The table lists this clone with a count of one. V is TRBV18 and J is TRBJ2-2, with TRBD2 matching 9 bases. The length of the CDR3 is 14 residues. J was trimmed by 8 bases and V by 4 bases; bases with no gene match: 5. CDR1 and CDR2 from the germline V gene are KGHSH and LQKENI. The CDR3 loop is CASSRGLAPGELFF. The CDR3 nucleotides are TGTGCCAGCTCACGTGGACTAGCGCCTGGGGAGCTGTTTTTT.

This clone was seen only a few times. The chain uses TRBV18 and TRBJ2-7, with TRBD1 matching over 10 bases. The CDR3 contains 14 residues. The germline CDR1 and CDR2 sequences are KGHSH and LQKENI. V dropped 3 bases and J dropped 4; count of bases not matched to a gene: 3. The CDR3 here is CASSPGQGTYEQYF. CDR3 in DNA: TGTGCCAGCTCACCGGGACAGGGGACGTACGAGCAGTACTTC. Full variable domain (rest looked up from reference TRBV18 and TRBJ2-7): NAGVMQNPRHLVRRRGQEARLRCSPMKGHSHVYWYRQLPEEGLKFMVYLQKENIIDESGMPKERFSAEFPKEGPSILRIQQVVRGDSAAYFCASSPGQGTYEQYFGPGTRLTVT.

Notes on this clone: A junction end diverges from the germline sequence, so it may reflect a read error. The rearrangement links TRBV25-1 to TRBJ1-4, with 7 bases that match TRBD1. The length of the CDR3 is 15 residues. From germline, CDR1 is MGHDK and CDR2 SYGVNS. The CDR3 DNA reads as TGTGCCAGCAGCGAATCTGACAGGGACGGGGAAAAACTGTTTTTT. This sequence encodes CASSESDRDGEKLFF. The full variable domain, with the rest looked up from reference TRBV25-1 and TRBJ1-4, is EADIYQTPRYLVIGTGKKITLECSQTMGHDKMYWYQQDPGMELHLIHYSYGVNSTEKGDLSSESTVSRIRTEHFPLTLESARPSHTSQYLCASSESDRDGEKLFFGSGTQLSVL.

This clone was recorded a few times. The genes are TRBV6-6 and TRBJ2-1, with TRBD1 matching over 7 bases. This CDR3 has 14 residues. Germline V lookup: CDR1 MNHNY, CDR2 SVGAGI (reference sequence). V lost 5 bases and J lost 4; bases outside the gene matches: 5. CDR3 coding DNA: TGTGCCAGCAGTAGGGGGCGAGTATACAATGAGCAGTTCTTC. It is translated as CASSRGRVYNEQFF.

This clone was counted only a few times. The chain joins TRBV5-4 to TRBJ2-7; 10 bases map to TRBD1. The V segment lost 0 bases and the J segment 2 bases; nucleotides outside the gene matches: 2. The CDR3 spans 15 residues. The germline V gene encodes CDR1 SGHNT and CDR2 YYREEE (reference sequence). CDR3 residues: CASSLAGTGAYEQYV. CDR3 DNA sequence: TGTGCCAGCAGCTTGGCCGGGACAGGGGCCTACGAGCAGTACGTC.

The chain employs TRBV2 and TRBJ2-7; maybe TRBD1 (6 bases). Trimming pared 6 bases from V and 2 bases from J, leaving 17 bases between. In germline, CDR1 is SNHLY, CDR2 FYNNEI. This CDR3 comprises 15 residues. The DNA for the CDR3 is TGTGCCAGCAGAGGGGACACTCTAAGGCCCTACGAGCAGTACTTC. This encodes CASRGDTLRPYEQYF.

The chain couples TRBV19 to TRBJ2-5, with 14 bases that match TRBD2. Per the germline V gene, CDR1 is LNHDA and CDR2 is SQIVND (reference sequence). The ends lost 6 bases at V and 4 bases at J; junction bases unmatched: 4. CDR3 length: 15 residues. The CDR3 protein is CASSPGLAGAETQYF. CDR3 DNA: TGTGCCAGTAGCCCGGGACTAGCGGGAGCAGAGACCCAGTACTTC.

This chain connects TRBV10-3 to TRBJ2-1; 7 bases are shared with TRBD1. CDR3 size: 16 residues. Germline V gene lookup returns CDR1 ENHRY and CDR2 SYGVKD. V lost 0 bases and J lost 3; bases outside the gene matches: 5. CDR3 in DNA: TGTGCCATCAGTGAGTCGATAGGGGGCTTCTACAATGAGCAGTTCTTC. This translates into CAISESIGGFYNEQFF.

This clone showed up just a few times. The V and J genes are TRBV7-9 and TRBJ1-1; 7 positions agree with TRBD1. V gave up 2 bases and J gave up 3 bases; unmatched junction bases: 6. This CDR3 is built from 15 residues. Germline V CDR1 and CDR2: SEHNR, FQNEAQ (reference sequence). The chain's CDR3 is CASSLTHDRDTEAFF. CDR3 nucleotides: TGTGCCAGCAGCTTAACCCACGACAGGGACACTGAAGCTTTCTTT.

V usage is TRBV4-2 and J usage is TRBJ2-5, with D possibly being TRBD2 (6 bases). V lost 1 base and J 0 bases, leaving 6 bases between the germline ends. Germline V gene data show CDR1 as LGHNA and CDR2 as YNFKEQ. The CDR3 spans 14 residues. The CDR3 DNA is TGTGCCAGCAGCCAAGGGGGGGACCAAGAGACCCAGTACTTC. Translating it yields CASSQGGDQETQYF.

This rearrangement joins TRBV3-1 (or the pseudogene TRBV3-2) to TRBJ2-5; 12 nucleotides agree with TRBD1. Germline assignment: CDR1 LGHDT and CDR2 YNNKEL (reference sequence). After removal of 2 bases from V and 5 bases from J, the junction contained 6 bases not matched to a gene. The CDR3 is 16 amino acids. CDR3 DNA sequence: TGTGCCAGCAGCCAAACCGGGACAGGGGGCGCGGAGACCCAGTACTTC. This gives the protein CASSQTGTGGAETQYF.

The rearrangement uses TRBV9 and TRBJ2-1, with D possibly matching TRBD1 (5 bases). CDR3 length: 15 amino acids. In germline, CDR1 is SGDLS, CDR2 YYNGEE. V gave up 4 bases and J gave up 0 bases, with 11 bases separating them. In DNA form, the CDR3 reads TGTGCCAGCAGCCAAGGGGAATCCTCCTACAATGAGCAGTTCTTC. Translating gives CASSQGESSYNEQFF.

This sequence joins TRBV7-2 and TRBJ2-7, with D perhaps TRBD2 (5 bases). The V end lost 7 bases, the J end lost 3 bases, and 16 bases lay between the germline ends. The CDR3 has 14 residues. Per the germline V gene, CDR1 is SGHTA and CDR2 is FQGNSA. The CDR3, as DNA: TGTGCCAGCACATATTCCTTGGGAGTCTACGAGCAGTACTTC. Protein sequence: CASTYSLGVYEQYF.

This chain joins TRBV21-1 and TRBJ2-2; the D call TRBD1 from the table was never checked on the DNA. TRBV21-1 is an annotated pseudogene. This CDR3 has 19 residues. CDR3 in amino acids: CASSNGRTGANTNTGELFF. The CDR3 DNA reads TGTGCCAGCAGCAACGGACGGACAGGGGCCAATACTAACACCGGGGAGCTGTTTTTT.

The gene calls are TRBV6-5 and TRBJ1-1; D ambiguous. There are 13 residues in the CDR3. Germline CDR1 MNHEY, CDR2 SVGAGI. V shed 4 bases and J shed 1 base, with 7 bases lying between them. The CDR3 reads CASSSPGNTEAFF. CDR3 nucleotide sequence: TGTGCCAGCAGTTCTCCAGGGAACACTGAAGCTTTCTTT.

Remarks on this clone: This sample also contains other DNA sequences that code for the same CDR3. The chain recombines TRBV19 with TRBJ1-2; no reliable D call. V was cut by 5 bases and J by 1 base, with 5 bases left in between. Germline CDR1 reads LNHDA; CDR2 reads SQIVND (reference sequence). The CDR3 extends over 12 amino acids. CDR3 DNA sequence: TGTGCCAGTAGTTTCAATAACTATGGCTACACCTTC. Protein sequence: CASSFNNYGYTF. The entire variable domain, with the rest obtained from reference TRBV19 and TRBJ1-2, is as follows: DGGITQSPKYLFRKEGQNVTLSCEQNLNHDAMYWYRQDPGQGLRLIYYSQIVNDFQKGDIAEGYSVSREKKESFPLTVTSAQKNPTAFYLCASSFNNYGYTFGSGTRLTVV.

The gene calls are TRBV19 and TRBJ2-2, with TRBD2 matching over 11 bases. V lost 5 bases to trimming and J lost 6 bases; unmatched junction nucleotides: 5. The CDR3 length is 15 residues. CDR1 and CDR2 from the germline V gene are LNHDA and SQIVND (reference sequence). The CDR3 is CASSSLAGAAGELFF. As DNA, the CDR3 is TGTGCCAGTAGTTCACTAGCGGGAGCCGCCGGGGAGCTGTTTTTT.

The chain employs TRBV4-3 and TRBJ2-7; 9 nucleotides align to TRBD2. The CDR3 totals 15 residues. J gave up 3 bases and V 0 bases, and 3 bases lay outside the gene matches. Germline CDR1 LGHNA, CDR2 YSLEER. The CDR3 here is CASSQESAGGYEQYF. CDR3 in DNA: TGCGCCAGCAGCCAAGAATCAGCGGGAGGCTACGAGCAGTACTTC.

The chain combines TRBV3-1 (or the pseudogene TRBV3-2) with TRBJ2-3, with a possible D match to TRBD2 (5 bases). V lost 3 bases to trimming and J lost 2 bases, with 12 bases between them. Germline assignment: CDR1 LGHDT and CDR2 YNNKEL (reference sequence). The CDR3 is 15 amino acids. The CDR3 DNA is TGTGCCAGCAGCCACCCGGGAATCGTCACAGATACGCAGTATTTT. As protein: CASSHPGIVTDTQYF.

The rearrangement joins TRBV2 to TRBJ1-6; 7 bases align to TRBD1. Germline lookup yields CDR1 SNHLY and CDR2 FYNNEI. V was clipped by 10 bases and J by 6 bases; unmatched bases: 9. The CDR3 runs to 14 residues. The CDR3, as DNA: TGTGCCACCGAGCGACAGGGCGGTAATTCACCCCTCCACTTT. Translated: CATERQGGNSPLHF.

CDR3 coding DNA: TGTGCCAGCAGAAAAACCGGGACAGGACCCTACGAGCAGTACTTC. Protein: CASRKTGTGPYEQYF. The chain recombines TRBV2 with TRBJ2-7, with TRBD1 matching 8 bases. The CDR3 sequence is 15 residues long. The junction had 9 bases not matched to a gene; V was cut back by 6 bases and J by 2 bases. Germline V gene lookup returns CDR1 SNHLY and CDR2 FYNNEI.

In nucleotides, the CDR3 is TGTGCCAGCAGTGATGCGCAGGGATTAAGCAATCAGCCCCAGCATTTT. Encoded protein: CASSDAQGLSNQPQHF. The chain employs TRBV2 and TRBJ1-5; D is possibly TRBD1 (5 bases). CDR1 and CDR2 from the germline V gene are SNHLY and FYNNEI. Trimming took off 3 bases at V and 1 base at J, with 13 bases between the two ends. CDR3 length: 16 amino acids.

The chain has TRBV6-5 and TRBJ1-5; the D is unclear. V was clipped by 8 bases and J by 7 bases, with 15 bases between them. Germline V gene lookup returns CDR1 MNHEY and CDR2 SVGAGI. The CDR3 is 13 amino acids. CDR3 coding DNA: TGTGCCAGCGAAAGGGTCGGGGAACAGCCCCAGCATTTT. Protein: CASERVGEQPQHF.

The V gene is TRBV24-1, the J gene TRBJ2-2, with 7 nucleotides matching TRBD1. V was clipped by 3 bases and J by 0 bases; unmatched bases: 3. This CDR3 is 16 amino acids long. Germline values: CDR1 KGHDR, CDR2 SFDVKD. CDR3 loop: CATSDTGQANTGELFF. The CDR3 coding sequence is TGTGCCACCAGTGATACAGGACAGGCGAACACCGGGGAGCTGTTTTTT.